This entry describes one T cell receptor (beta chain). This record comes from a study of blood T cell repertoires in COVID-19. For the study at large: Samples of COVID-19 (acute and convalescent) were obtained from the United States, Italy and Spain. T cells, B-cell-depleted T cells, or PBMCs provided the cDNA or gDNA that served as material.

Authors' data handling: Reference gene primer amplification in the assay estimated nucleated cell counts. Repertoires were generated with immunoSEQ multiplex PCR, while TCRdb's copy carries only in-frame clones and drops some. V and J calls and clone size are as listed in that table; D and trimming were resolved from the DNA. The sample yields tens of thousands of clones, about 86% seen once. The germline gives CDR1 SGHVS, CDR2 FQNEAQ. J was trimmed by 0 bases and V by 4 bases; bases with no gene match: 21. The CDR3 has 20 amino acids. The material sequenced was peripheral blood. The sequence was obtained from a woman aged 55-69 years with acute or convalescent COVID-19. J is TRBJ2-7 and V is TRBV7-8; TRBD2 matches at 7 bases. CDR3 sequence: CASSSPAEEALGGNSYEQYF. CDR3 sequence (DNA): TGTGCCAGCAGCTCACCAGCTGAGGAGGCATTGGGAGGGAACTCCTACGAGCAGTACTTC.